The text below deals with one T cell receptor beta chain. The germline V gene encodes CDR1 SGHTS and CDR2 YDEGEE. Trimming pared 4 bases from V and 7 bases from J, leaving 8 bases between. The CDR3 loop spans 11 amino acids. Assay: immunoSEQ multiplex PCR; the TCRdb copy retains only in-frame clones and omits some. The sample yields under 8,500 clones, under 85% seen once. This record belongs to a study of T cell repertoires in ileal Crohn's disease. The wider study: Thiopurines (about ten) or anti-TNF agents (about 19) were given postoperatively to about half.

The chain has TRBV5-8 and TRBJ2-5; the D is unclear. The sequenced sample consisted of ileal tissue. The sequence came from an adult with Crohn's disease. The CDR3 loop reads CASSLRGTQYF. The CDR3 coding sequence is TGTGCCAGCAGCCTGCGAGGGACCCAGTACTTC.